This TCR beta chain was recorded in a study of blood T cells in healthy people across ages. Study-level findings and limits: Relative to aged donors, long-lived donors carried more naive CD4+ cells and displayed higher diversity. Across samples, TCR beta diversity tracked strongly with naive T cell percentage. The CMV status of each donor remained undetermined, and this could have confounded shifts in expanded clonotypes. The study could not conclusively compare naive and antigen-experienced cells, given its unsorted PBMCs.

This clonotype was counted only a few times. The antigen is undetermined. For the second PCR, which ran for roughly 7 to 11 cycles, a sample-barcoded 5' primer and a J-beta primer mix were used. TCRdb reprocessed the 5' RACE reads via MiXCR and lists one record per CDR3 protein. The repertoire consists of some 920,000 distinct CDR3 sequences, with just over 50% occurring once and the leading ten covering over 20%. CDR1 and CDR2 (germline): SQVTM, ANQGSEA. V lost 4 bases and J lost 0, with 9 bases in between. CDR3 size: 13 residues. The sample comprised blood. This rearrangement joins TRBV29-1 to TRBJ2-5; D unclear. The receptor was isolated from a woman aged 55-70 years in good health. The CDR3: CSVVAANQETQYF. The DNA for the CDR3 is TGCAGCGTTGTGGCAGCCAACCAAGAGACCCAGTACTTC.